Following are 3 T cell receptor beta chains from one sample sequenced in a study of Graves' ophthalmopathy and Graves' hyperthyroidism (dated by TCRdb to between 2017 and 2018). The sample was run on an Illumina HiSeq 2000. TCR beta CDR3 regions were amplified from RNA transcripts for repertoire sequencing. HTBI primers and the Qiagen OneStep RT-PCR kit were used in a first-round RT-PCR, which was followed by a second-round multiplex PCR, size selection and purification. Clones were called with MiXCR by TCRdb after fastp trimmed the public reads at Q25, and only in-frame beta chains were retained. One record per CDR3 amino acid sequence lists the most common genes and DNA. Recorded for this sample are roughly 160,000 distinct CDR3 sequences; roughly 36% of them occurred a single time. The top ten clonotypes cover around 9.3% of the sample. Sequenced input: peripheral blood. The receptor source for this set is a man aged 25 to 40 with Graves' ophthalmopathy. Donor details come from another sample of the same person, matched by shared clones.

V is TRBV12-3 or TRBV12-4 and J is TRBJ1-2; D not certain. Trimming shortened V by 4 bases and J by 2 bases, and 11 bases separated the two germline ends. The CDR3 has 14 residues. CDR3 amino acids: CASSSQWPNYGYTF. As DNA, the CDR3 is TGTGCCAGCAGTTCTCAGTGGCCCAACTATGGCTACACCTTC.

This clonotype was detected ten times or more. The chain carries TRBV12-3 or TRBV12-4 and TRBJ2-7, with 10 bases aligning to TRBD2. There are 17 residues in the CDR3. The V and J ends lost 8 bases and 3 bases, in that order; junction bases with no gene match: 16. The CDR3 nucleotides read TGTGCCAGCGGGCCCGGGCGAATTAGCGGGAGGTACTACGAGCAGTACTTC. Its protein is CASGPGRISGRYYEQYF.

This clonotype was detected ten times or more. DNA for the CDR3: TGTGCCAGCAGTTCCTCCGGAGCCGCCAAAAACATTCAGTACTTC. Translation: CASSSSGAAKNIQYF. V and J are TRBV27 and TRBJ2-4; D is unresolved. CDR1 MNHEY and CDR2 SMNVEV come from the germline V gene (reference sequence). The CDR3 length is 15 residues. Trimming left V 4 bases short and J 1 base short, with 11 bases between.